These T cell receptor beta chains were read from a single sample in a study of blood T cell repertoires in COVID-19. Generated by immunoSEQ multiplex PCR, the TCRdb table keeps only in-frame clones and is missing some. The sample shows 150,000 to 180,000 clones, roughly four fifths of them seen only once. What was sequenced was peripheral blood. Receptors were obtained from a woman in her sixties with COVID-19, enrolled during active disease. CDR3s include the opening cysteine and the closing phenylalanine or tryptophan. The D gene is left open where the match is weak. Not all rows give a size; the values are once, few, many and, for expanded clones, a class.

V: TRBV10-3
size: once
D: TRBD2
length: 14
J: TRBJ2-3
CDR3: CAINEREGGDTQYF
DNA: TGTGCCATCAACGAGCGGGAGGGTGGGGATACGCAGTATTTT

V: TRBV12-3/TRBV12-4
size: -
D: -
length: 12
J: TRBJ1-2
CDR3: CASSPRSYGYTF
DNA: TGTGCCAGCAGTCCAAGGAGCTATGGCTACACCTTC

V: TRBV5-6
size: -
D: TRBD1
length: 12
J: TRBJ1-2
CDR3: CASSDRARSYTF
DNA: TGTGCCAGCAGTGACAGGGCGAGGAGCTACACCTTC

V: TRBV10-3
size: once
D: -
length: 14
J: TRBJ2-1
CDR3: CAIRRGTVGNEQFF
DNA: TGTGCCATTCGTCGGGGAACGGTTGGCAATGAGCAGTTCTTC

V: TRBV2
size: once
D: -
length: 14
J: TRBJ2-2
CDR3: CASSVDRNTGELFF
DNA: TGTGCCAGCAGTGTCGACAGGAACACCGGGGAGCTGTTTTTT

V: TRBV14
size: -
D: -
length: 13
J: TRBJ1-2
CDR3: CASSQGANYGYTF
DNA: TGTGCCAGCAGCCAAGGGGCCAACTATGGCTACACCTTC

V: TRBV7-9
size: -
D: -
length: 10
J: TRBJ1-2
CDR3: CASSLVGYTF
DNA: TGTGCCAGCAGCCTCGTGGGCTACACCTTC

V: TRBV11-2
size: -
D: -
length: 15
J: TRBJ1-3
CDR3: CASSLRAISGNTIYF
DNA: TGTGCCAGCAGCTTAAGAGCCATCTCTGGAAACACCATATATTTT

V: TRBV7-9
size: -
D: -
length: 13
J: TRBJ1-2
CDR3: CASSFQAATGYTF
DNA: TGTGCCAGCAGCTTTCAGGCAGCTACCGGCTACACCTTC

V: TRBV27
size: -
D: -
length: 12
J: TRBJ1-1
CDR3: CASRTMNTEAFF
DNA: TGTGCCAGCCGGACAATGAACACTGAAGCTTTCTTT

V: TRBV6-5
size: -
D: -
length: 14
J: TRBJ1-4
CDR3: CASSPRGNGEKLFF
DNA: TGTGCCAGCAGTCCAAGGGGGAACGGTGAAAAACTGTTTTTT

V: TRBV9
size: -
D: TRBD1
length: 16
J: TRBJ1-2
CDR3: CASSESVTGGAGGYTF
DNA: TGTGCCAGCAGCGAGAGTGTTACAGGGGGCGCGGGAGGCTACACCTTC

V: TRBV12-3/TRBV12-4
size: -
D: -
length: 13
J: TRBJ2-2
CDR3: CASRSGNTGELFF
DNA: TGTGCCAGCAGGTCGGGGAACACCGGGGAGCTGTTTTTT

V: TRBV5-1
size: -
D: TRBD2
length: 14
J: TRBJ2-5
CDR3: CASSFTSGMETQYF
DNA: TGCGCCAGCAGCTTCACTAGCGGGATGGAGACCCAGTACTTC

V: TRBV5-8
size: once
D: -
length: 15
J: TRBJ2-5
CDR3: CASSLGQEGEETQYF
DNA: TGTGCCAGCAGCTTGGGCCAGGAGGGTGAGGAGACCCAGTACTTC

V: TRBV29-1
size: -
D: -
length: 13
J: TRBJ2-2
CDR3: CSVRKEYTGELFF
DNA: TGCAGCGTTCGGAAGGAGTACACCGGGGAGCTGTTTTTT

V: TRBV28
size: -
D: -
length: 14
J: TRBJ1-4
CDR3: CASSLSGLNEKLFF
DNA: TGTGCCAGCAGTTTAAGCGGTCTTAATGAAAAACTGTTTTTT

V: TRBV7-8
size: -
D: -
length: 14
J: TRBJ1-3
CDR3: CASSSAGAGNTIYF
DNA: TGTGCCAGCAGCTCCGCGGGAGCTGGAAACACCATATATTTT

V: TRBV5-4
size: -
D: TRBD1
length: 16
J: TRBJ1-4
CDR3: CASSLQGGRGDEKLFF
DNA: TGTGCCAGCAGCCTACAGGGGGGTCGGGGCGATGAAAAACTGTTTTTT

V: TRBV5-1
size: -
D: -
length: 12
J: TRBJ2-7
CDR3: CASSLGGYEQYF
DNA: TGCGCCAGCAGCTTGGGAGGTTACGAGCAGTACTTC

V: TRBV5-8
size: -
D: TRBD1
length: 15
J: TRBJ1-1
CDR3: CASTRGQGDNTEAFF
DNA: TGTGCCAGCACCAGAGGACAGGGGGATAACACTGAAGCTTTCTTT

V: TRBV3-1/TRBV3-2
size: -
D: -
length: 16
J: TRBJ2-1
CDR3: CASSQNRVPSYNEQFF
DNA: TGTGCCAGCAGCCAGAACAGGGTGCCCTCCTACAATGAGCAGTTCTTC

V: TRBV5-6
size: -
D: TRBD2
length: 15
J: TRBJ2-1
CDR3: CASSVFGGSDTEQFF
DNA: TGTGCCAGCAGCGTATTTGGCGGGAGTGACACTGAGCAGTTCTTC

V: TRBV27
size: few
D: TRBD1
length: 14
J: TRBJ1-2
CDR3: CASTPDRGRVGYTF
DNA: TGTGCCAGCACTCCGGACAGGGGGCGTGTTGGCTACACCTTC

V: TRBV9
size: -
D: TRBD2
length: 18
J: TRBJ2-3
CDR3: CASSVATRIAGGLDTQYF
DNA: TGTGCCAGCAGCGTAGCTACGAGAATAGCGGGAGGTCTAGATACGCAGTATTTT

V: TRBV29-1
size: -
D: TRBD1
length: 16
J: TRBJ2-1
CDR3: CSVEVRGQGLGDEQFF
DNA: TGCAGCGTTGAAGTTCGGGGACAGGGGTTGGGCGATGAGCAGTTCTTC

V: TRBV7-9
size: -
D: -
length: 14
J: TRBJ2-7
CDR3: CASSSTITLNEQYF
DNA: TGTGCCAGCAGCTCTACTATTACCCTGAACGAGCAGTACTTC

V: TRBV1
size: -
D: -
length: 13
J: TRBJ1-1
CDR3: CTSNRASNTEAFF
DNA: TGCACCAGCAACAGGGCTAGTAACACTGAAGCTTTCTTT

V: TRBV6-4
size: -
D: -
length: 13
J: TRBJ1-2
CDR3: CASSGERGGGYTF
DNA: TGTGCCAGCAGTGGGGAACGGGGTGGTGGCTACACCTTC

V: TRBV23-1
size: -
D: TRBD1
length: 15
J: TRBJ2-1
CDR3: CASSQGTGGFGEQFF
DNA: TGCGCCAGCAGTCAAGGAACAGGGGGCTTTGGTGAGCAGTTCTTC

V: TRBV7-3
size: -
D: -
length: 13
J: TRBJ2-3
CDR3: CASRGGGTDTQYF
DNA: TGTGCCAGCCGCGGGGGCGGCACAGATACGCAGTATTTT

V: TRBV5-4
size: -
D: -
length: 14
J: TRBJ2-7
CDR3: CASSPSLRTYEQYF
DNA: TGTGCCAGCAGCCCGTCTTTGCGCACCTACGAGCAGTACTTC

V: TRBV7-7
size: -
D: TRBD1
length: 14
J: TRBJ2-5
CDR3: CASSLGGRGETQYF
DNA: TGTGCTAGCAGCTTAGGGGGCAGGGGTGAGACCCAGTACTTC

V: TRBV11-3
size: -
D: TRBD2
length: 15
J: TRBJ2-1
CDR3: CASSLAGEGLNEQFF
DNA: TGTGCCAGCAGCCTAGCGGGAGAAGGGTTGAATGAGCAGTTCTTC

V: TRBV5-8
size: -
D: TRBD1
length: 16
J: TRBJ1-4
CDR3: CASSLSGGFSNEKLFF
DNA: TGTGCCAGCAGCTTGTCAGGGGGCTTTTCTAATGAAAAACTGTTTTTT

V: TRBV4-1
size: -
D: -
length: 12
J: TRBJ1-1
CDR3: CASSQTYTEAFF
DNA: TGCGCCAGCAGCCAAACATACACTGAAGCTTTCTTT